The 32 T cell receptor beta chains listed next were all sequenced from one sample in a study of tumor and adjacent non-tumor tissue in lung cancer. The library came from three nested PCR rounds adapted from ARM-PCR protocols. MiXCR was run by TCRdb on the multiplex PCR reads, yielding one entry per CDR3 protein. The sample carries 75,000 to 95,000 distinct CDR3 sequences, roughly three quarters recorded once. No cell sorting was done before RNA was extracted from the tissue. More than 3 cm separated this lung sample from the edge of the tumor. Material for sequencing was distant non-tumor lung tissue. The source is a woman aged 45-65 years with non-small cell lung cancer.

A remark on this clonotype: Just one base apart from a much larger clone, this may be a read error. The CDR3 loop reads CATQDGGMGEAQYF. Here the CDR3 DNA reads TGTGCCACCCAAGACGGCGGGATGGGGGAGGCCCAGTACTTC. The chain uses TRBV28 and TRBJ2-5; possible D gene TRBD2, 6 bases. Germline CDR1 is MDHEN and CDR2 is SYDVKM. V shed 10 bases and J shed 9 bases, with 24 bases lying between them. The CDR3 length is 14 residues.

Comment on this clonotype: At one end, the junction sequence differs from germline, possibly due to a read error. The V gene is TRBV29-1, the J gene TRBJ1-2, with D maybe TRBD1 (6 bases). The CDR3 has 14 residues. The germline gives CDR1 SQVTM, CDR2 ANQGSEA. The chain's CDR3 is CSVDATGRDYGCTF. The CDR3 DNA is TGCAGCGTTGACGCTACAGGGAGAGACTATGGCTGCACCTTC.

Details on this clonotype: A much more abundant neighbour one base away suggests this may be a read error. The V call is TRBV28, the J call TRBJ1-2; TRBD1 aligns across 8 bases. Trimming removed 4 bases from V and 5 bases from J; junction bases left unmatched: 6. The CDR3 consists of 14 residues. Per the germline V gene, CDR1 is MDHEN and CDR2 is SYDVKM. Written as DNA, the CDR3 is TGTGCCAGCAGTTCCCCAGGACAGGGATATGGCTACACCTTC. Its translation: CASSSPGQGYGYTF.

Details on this clonotype: Relative to the germline gene, one junction end is altered; a read error may explain this. The chain joins TRBV6-5 to TRBJ1-2, with D possibly being TRBD1 (6 bases). Germline-derived CDR1 and CDR2 are MNHEY and SVGAGI. The CDR3 length is 16 residues. In DNA form, the CDR3 reads TGTGCCAGCAGTCACTCCGTTAAGTCAGGGGTCTATGGTTACACCTTC. Protein product: CASSHSVKSGVYGYTF.

This clonotype has more than one count but fewer than ten. Compared with germline, one end of the junction differs, possibly owing to a read error. V usage is TRBV19 and J usage is TRBJ1-5, with D unresolved. Per germline, CDR1 LNHDA and CDR2 SQIVND (reference sequence). CDR3 length: 14 residues. The CDR3 spells CASSPSTWNRPQHF. Here the CDR3 DNA reads TGTGCCAGTAGTCCCTCGACATGGAATCGGCCCCAGCATTTT.

The chain recombines TRBV29-1 with TRBJ1-2; perhaps TRBD1 as D (6 bases). This CDR3 spans 14 amino acids. The V end was cut by 3 bases, the J end by 5 bases, with 16 bases between. Germline assignment: CDR1 SQVTM and CDR2 ANQGSEA. The CDR3 region is CSVDDTGRKYGYTF. The CDR3 DNA reads TGCAGCGTTGACGATACAGGGAGAAAATATGGCTACACCTTC.

This clonotype was observed a handful of times. Relative to the germline gene, one junction end is altered; a read error may explain this. V gene TRBV5-5 combines with J gene TRBJ1-5, with unresolved D. Germline V gives CDR1 SGHKS, CDR2 YYEKEE (reference sequence). This CDR3 is built from 15 residues. CDR3: CASIVNPDWNQPQHF. The CDR3 DNA sequence: TGTGCCAGCATTGTTAACCCGGACTGGAATCAGCCCCAACATTTT.

Concerning this clonotype itself: The junction shows a germline mismatch at one end, possibly a read error. J is TRBJ1-2 and V is TRBV6-1; tentatively, D is TRBD1 (6 bases). Germline loops: CDR1 MNHNS, CDR2 SASEGT. The CDR3 length is 14 residues. DNA of the CDR3: TGTGCCGGCAGGGGCAGGGCCGAAGTCGATGGCTACACCTTC. Translation: CAGRGRAEVDGYTF.

About this clonotype: Sequence at one end of the junction differs from germline and may be a read error. The CDR3 bases are TGTGTCAGCAGCTTAGCCCCGGGATTCACCGGGAAGCTGTTTTTT. Amino acids: CVSSLAPGFTGKLFF. The V gene is TRBV7-3, the J gene TRBJ2-2; a possible D gene is TRBD2 (5 bases). Germline CDR1 is SGHTA and CDR2 is FQGTGA. The CDR3 contains 15 residues.

A single count supports this clonotype. The CDR3 ends on some other residue instead of the conserved phenylalanine or tryptophan, so this is likely a read error. This chain uses TRBV10-1 with TRBJ2-5; no clear D. Germline-derived CDR1 and CDR2 are WNHNN and SYGVQD (reference sequence). The CDR3 sequence is 12 residues long. CDR3 in amino acids: CARPTMKESQYL. CDR3 in DNA: TGCGCCAGACCCACCATGAAAGAGAGCCAGTACCTC.

Of note for this clonotype: One end of the junction does not line up with germline, which may come from a read error. The genes are TRBV10-2 and TRBJ2-7, with TRBD1 matching 7 bases. Germline lookup yields CDR1 WSHSY and CDR2 SAAADI. This CDR3 contains 13 residues. The CDR3, as DNA: TGCGCCAGCAGTGATCGACAGGGATACGAGAAGTACTTC. The encoded protein is CASSDRQGYEKYF.

Regarding this clonotype: This likely comes from a read error, as the CDR3 has no conserved phenylalanine or tryptophan at its end. It is unclear where the CDR3 begins or ends on the DNA, so no DNA is shown, and the CDR3 is as TCRdb lists it. The chain couples TRBV10-3 to TRBJ2-5. CDR1 ENHRY and CDR2 SYGVKD come from the germline V gene. The CDR3 length is 14 residues, termini included. The CDR3 protein is CAIRGDWNQETKYS.

As for this clonotype: At one boundary the junction diverges from the germline segment, which might be a read error. This sequence joins TRBV6-1 and TRBJ2-4, with D perhaps TRBD2 (5 bases). Germline values: CDR1 MNHNS, CDR2 SASEGT. This CDR3 comprises 20 residues. Here the CDR3 reads CASSQLWAIAGGIVKNTQYF. The CDR3, as DNA: TGTGCCAGTAGTCAATTATGGGCCATAGCCGGAGGTATAGTCAAAAACACTCAGTACTTC.

A few counts support this clonotype. This may be a read error: a much more frequent sequence differs by one nucleotide. The V and J genes are TRBV30 and TRBJ1-2, with D possibly being TRBD1 (5 bases). This CDR3 region has 15 residues. Per germline, CDR1 GTSNPN and CDR2 SVGIG (reference sequence). CDR3 DNA: TGTGCCTGGGCTCGGGGACTCCCACTCGGCTATGACTACACCTTC. Its protein product is CAWARGLPLGYDYTF.

In regard to this clonotype: One end of the junction varies from germline; a read error may be responsible. The chain links TRBV4-1 to TRBJ1-1, with 10 bases matching TRBD1. The germline V gene encodes CDR1 MGHRA and CDR2 YSYEKL. The CDR3 has 15 amino acids. The CDR3 here is CARSSRQGANIEAFF. The DNA for the CDR3 is TGCGCCAGGAGCTCTCGACAGGGGGCGAACATTGAAGCTTTCTTT.

As for this clonotype: This CDR3 fails to terminate in the conserved phenylalanine or tryptophan, so it likely reflects a read error. The chain employs TRBV5-4 and TRBJ2-1; 9 nucleotides agree with TRBD2. This CDR3 has 16 residues. With V trimmed by 5 bases and J by 5 bases, 11 bases remained unmatched. Per germline, CDR1 SGHNT and CDR2 YYREEE (reference sequence). The CDR3 nucleotides read TGTGCCAGCAGGGTCCCCCAGACTAGCGGCCACAATGAGCAGTTCTCC. The encoded protein is CASRVPQTSGHNEQFS.

As for this clonotype: Lacking the conserved final phenylalanine or tryptophan, this CDR3 likely reflects a read error. No DNA is shown, since the ends of the CDR3 on it are uncertain; the CDR3 is the one TCRdb lists. The V and J genes are TRBV12-3 or TRBV12-4 and TRBJ2-1; the table calls TRBD2, which could not be checked here. The CDR3 is 15 residues long, counting both termini. The CDR3 protein is CASMLIAVADNEHFI.

On this clonotype itself: One junction end does not reproduce the germline sequence, and a read error may be involved. The chain couples TRBV6-1 to TRBJ2-7, with TRBD2 as a possible D gene (6 bases). Germline values: CDR1 MNHNS, CDR2 SASEGT. This CDR3 has 14 residues. This CDR3 reads CANSGTWGPYEQYF. CDR3 DNA sequence: TGCGCCAACAGTGGGACTTGGGGCCCATACGAACAGTACTTC.

As regards this clonotype: One end of the junction is discordant with germline, which a read error may explain. V and J are TRBV28 and TRBJ1-4; no clear D gene. The CDR3 loop spans 15 amino acids. CDR1 and CDR2 (germline): MDHEN, SYDVKM. The CDR3 loop reads CASSPGCSTNEKQFF. Written as DNA, the CDR3 is TGTGCCAGCAGTCCGGGGTGTTCCACTAATGAAAAACAGTTTTTT.

In regard to this clonotype: The junction and the germline gene differ at one end; a read error may be behind it. V gene TRBV28 combines with J gene TRBJ1-1, with TRBD1 matching 9 bases. Germline V gene data show CDR1 as MDHEN and CDR2 as SYDVKM. The CDR3 is 16 residues long. CDR3 region: CASSSYGQGRNTEASF. In DNA form, the CDR3 reads TGTGCCAGCAGTTCTTATGGACAGGGGAGGAACACTGAAGCTTCCTTT.

Points on this clonotype: The junction shows a germline mismatch at one end, possibly a read error. This chain uses TRBV4-2 with TRBJ2-7; D is possibly TRBD1 (5 bases). Germline CDR1 LGHNA, CDR2 YNFKEQ. CDR3 length: 16 amino acids. CDR3: CASSHAVGAVPYEQSF. The CDR3 DNA follows: TGTGCAAGCAGCCATGCAGTAGGGGCGGTCCCCTACGAGCAGTCCTTC.

Note on this clonotype: The CDR3 ends on some other residue instead of the conserved phenylalanine or tryptophan, so this is likely a read error. The chain employs TRBV6-2 or TRBV6-3 and TRBJ2-3; 7 nucleotides match TRBD2. Germline trimming cut 5 bases from V and 3 bases from J; bases unmatched to any gene: 5. The germline V gene encodes CDR1 MNHEY and CDR2 SVGEGT. The CDR3 totals 14 residues. The CDR3 bases are TGTGCCAGCAGTGGGCTAGCGGCAACAGATACGCAGTATCTT. Translation: CASSGLAATDTQYL.

There are many counts of this clonotype. This chain joins TRBV6-1 and TRBJ2-7, with unresolved D. Germline loops: CDR1 MNHNS, CDR2 SASEGT. Trimming left V 1 base short and J 4 bases short, with 5 bases between. The CDR3 covers 12 residues. The CDR3 DNA follows: TGTGCCAGCAGTGAAGTTGGTTACGAGCAGTACTTC. Translating gives CASSEVGYEQYF.

The chain uses TRBV7-8 and TRBJ2-3; 8 bases align to TRBD2. The V gene's germline CDR1 is SGHVS and CDR2 FQNEAQ. The CDR3 spans 16 residues. Trimming cost V 1 base and J 10 bases; bases outside gene matches: 13. In DNA form, the CDR3 reads TGTGCCAGCAGCTTAGTAGGCGGGAGGCCCACAGTTGCGCAGTATTTT. Translating gives CASSLVGGRPTVAQYF.

Worth noting for this clonotype: The junction differs from germline at one of its ends, possibly a read error. This sequence joins TRBV7-9 and TRBJ2-2; D possibly uses TRBD1 or TRBD2 (5 bases each). The CDR3 covers 15 residues. Germline V gene sequence: CDR1 SEHNR, CDR2 FQNEAQ (reference sequence). The CDR3 loop reads CDSSLTRGSIGELFF. The CDR3 DNA reads TGTGACAGCAGCCTCACACGGGGCAGTATCGGGGAGCTGTTTTTT.

J is TRBJ2-5 and V is TRBV4-1, with 10 bases identical to TRBD2. Looked up from germline, CDR1 is MGHRA and CDR2 is YSYEKL. The CDR3 is made up of 16 amino acids. CDR3 bases: TGCTCCTCCCGCCAAGAACAGCGGGAGGGCCAAGAGACCCAGTACTTC. This sequence encodes CSSRQEQREGQETQYF.

A note on this clonotype: Its ends do not fully match the called genes, so a read error is possible. This chain links TRBV11-2 with TRBJ2-7, with 9 bases lining up with TRBD1. CDR3 length equals 15 residues. CDR1 SGHAT and CDR2 FQNNGV come from the germline V gene. CDR3 nucleotides: TGTGCCAGCAGCGCAGGGACAGGGCGCACCTACGATCAGTACTTC. Its translation: CASSAGTGRTYDQYF.

The count of this clonotype is one. Its ends do not fully match the called genes, so a read error is possible. The chain links TRBV29-1 to TRBJ2-1, with D hard to call. This CDR3 is built from 12 residues. The germline gives CDR1 SQVTM, CDR2 ANQGSEA. The CDR3 bases are TGCAGTGTTGAGCTGGTCTTAAATGAGCAGCTCTTC. It codes for CSVELVLNEQLF.

This clonotype is medium-sized within its sample. CDR3 sequence reads: CASGDPTGGVHGELFF. In DNA, the CDR3 is TGTGCCAGCGGGGACCCCACAGGGGGCGTTCACGGGGAGCTGTTTTTT. The V gene is TRBV6-5, the J gene TRBJ2-2, with 9 bases fitting TRBD1. Germline CDR1 and CDR2: MNHEY and SVGAGI. V gave up 8 bases and J gave up 7 bases; unmatched junction bases: 14. The CDR3 consists of 16 residues.

With regard to this clonotype: At one of its ends the junction is not consistent with the germline gene, which may arise from a read error. The J gene is TRBJ2-3, the V gene TRBV6-6; D is ambiguous. Germline assignment: CDR1 MNHNY and CDR2 SVGAGI (reference sequence). This CDR3 is built from 12 residues. Here the CDR3 DNA reads TGTGCCGGCAGTTACAACACAGATACGCAATATTTT. Its translation is CAGSYNTDTQYF.

This chain links TRBV11-2 with TRBJ2-1; weak D call: TRBD2 (6 bases). With 9 bases removed from V and 10 bases from J, the gap between germline ends came to 22 bases. CDR1 and CDR2 (germline): SGHAT, FQNNGV. The CDR3 contains 14 residues. The CDR3 DNA reads TGTGCCAGTACCGTTAGCGGTATCTATAAAGAGCAGTTCTTC. Amino acids: CASTVSGIYKEQFF.

The V call is TRBV6-1, the J call TRBJ1-4; D gene ambiguous. Germline lookup yields CDR1 MNHNS and CDR2 SASEGT. This CDR3 is 15 amino acids long. The V and J ends lost 7 bases and 4 bases respectively, with 16 bases between them. The CDR3 sequence: CASTAVGEYNEKLFF. DNA for the CDR3: TGTGCCAGCACGGCCGTCGGAGAGTATAATGAAAAACTGTTTTTT.